The T cell receptor beta chain described here comes from a study of Ad26.COV2.S vaccination and SARS-CoV-2 variants. To note about this clone: Antigen specificity is unknown.

Libraries were prepared by immunoSEQ multiplex PCR; TCRdb keeps only in-frame clonotypes and omits some of them. The repertoire consists of about 350,000 clones, with 92% occurring once and the leading ten covering around 4.2%. V shed 4 bases and J shed 2 bases, with 17 bases lying between them. This CDR3 is built from 16 residues. Germline V gene sequence: CDR1 ENHRY, CDR2 SYGVKD. Study outcomes and limitations: Substantial breadth was reported for post-vaccination spike-specific CD8+ and CD4+ T cells. Total T cell responses, in the TCR breadth and depth analyses, may have been underestimated. Vaccine and placebo groups showed comparable non-spike TCR breadth. Vaccinees showed greater spike-specific TCR breadth than placebo recipients.

The source of this sequence is a human donor who had recovered from COVID-19. V and J are TRBV10-3 and TRBJ1-2, with D perhaps matching TRBD1 (5 bases). The sample here was peripheral blood, taken after recovery from COVID-19. Here the CDR3 DNA reads TGTGCCATCAGTGGTTTGAGGGGACGGATAAACTATGGCTACACCTTC. Its translation: CAISGLRGRINYGYTF.